This T cell receptor (beta chain) comes out of a study of cytomegalovirus exposure and HLA in healthy donors. Study-level findings and limits: Later, an analysis showed that TCR beta chains associated with HLA were more clonally expanded than others that were equally common. Diagnosis of cytomegalovirus status made by the classifier reportedly showed high specificity and sensitivity. In a later analysis, an Asian-associated ancestry cluster reportedly showed fewer N-insertions than the approximately 610-donor mean.

About this clone itself: Antigen specificity is unknown.

Samples came from healthy bone marrow donors. Trimming pared 2 bases from V and 2 bases from J, leaving 6 bases between. Germline V gene data show CDR1 as LGHNA and CDR2 as YSLEER. This CDR3 has 13 residues. The PCR employed 60 Vbeta primers together with 13 Jbeta primers. Libraries were prepared by immunoSEQ multiplex PCR; TCRdb keeps only in-frame clonotypes and omits some of them. The repertoire includes roughly 73,000 clones, roughly four fifths of them detected once, and around 12% sits in the top ten. The TCR comes from a man aged 65 to 85 in good health and CMV-seronegative. The sample consisted of PBMCs. The chain joins TRBV4-3 to TRBJ2-5, with a possible D match to TRBD1 (5 bases). CDR3 amino acids: CASSQQGQETQYF. CDR3 DNA sequence: TGCGCCAGCAGCCAACAGGGTCAAGAGACCCAGTACTTC.